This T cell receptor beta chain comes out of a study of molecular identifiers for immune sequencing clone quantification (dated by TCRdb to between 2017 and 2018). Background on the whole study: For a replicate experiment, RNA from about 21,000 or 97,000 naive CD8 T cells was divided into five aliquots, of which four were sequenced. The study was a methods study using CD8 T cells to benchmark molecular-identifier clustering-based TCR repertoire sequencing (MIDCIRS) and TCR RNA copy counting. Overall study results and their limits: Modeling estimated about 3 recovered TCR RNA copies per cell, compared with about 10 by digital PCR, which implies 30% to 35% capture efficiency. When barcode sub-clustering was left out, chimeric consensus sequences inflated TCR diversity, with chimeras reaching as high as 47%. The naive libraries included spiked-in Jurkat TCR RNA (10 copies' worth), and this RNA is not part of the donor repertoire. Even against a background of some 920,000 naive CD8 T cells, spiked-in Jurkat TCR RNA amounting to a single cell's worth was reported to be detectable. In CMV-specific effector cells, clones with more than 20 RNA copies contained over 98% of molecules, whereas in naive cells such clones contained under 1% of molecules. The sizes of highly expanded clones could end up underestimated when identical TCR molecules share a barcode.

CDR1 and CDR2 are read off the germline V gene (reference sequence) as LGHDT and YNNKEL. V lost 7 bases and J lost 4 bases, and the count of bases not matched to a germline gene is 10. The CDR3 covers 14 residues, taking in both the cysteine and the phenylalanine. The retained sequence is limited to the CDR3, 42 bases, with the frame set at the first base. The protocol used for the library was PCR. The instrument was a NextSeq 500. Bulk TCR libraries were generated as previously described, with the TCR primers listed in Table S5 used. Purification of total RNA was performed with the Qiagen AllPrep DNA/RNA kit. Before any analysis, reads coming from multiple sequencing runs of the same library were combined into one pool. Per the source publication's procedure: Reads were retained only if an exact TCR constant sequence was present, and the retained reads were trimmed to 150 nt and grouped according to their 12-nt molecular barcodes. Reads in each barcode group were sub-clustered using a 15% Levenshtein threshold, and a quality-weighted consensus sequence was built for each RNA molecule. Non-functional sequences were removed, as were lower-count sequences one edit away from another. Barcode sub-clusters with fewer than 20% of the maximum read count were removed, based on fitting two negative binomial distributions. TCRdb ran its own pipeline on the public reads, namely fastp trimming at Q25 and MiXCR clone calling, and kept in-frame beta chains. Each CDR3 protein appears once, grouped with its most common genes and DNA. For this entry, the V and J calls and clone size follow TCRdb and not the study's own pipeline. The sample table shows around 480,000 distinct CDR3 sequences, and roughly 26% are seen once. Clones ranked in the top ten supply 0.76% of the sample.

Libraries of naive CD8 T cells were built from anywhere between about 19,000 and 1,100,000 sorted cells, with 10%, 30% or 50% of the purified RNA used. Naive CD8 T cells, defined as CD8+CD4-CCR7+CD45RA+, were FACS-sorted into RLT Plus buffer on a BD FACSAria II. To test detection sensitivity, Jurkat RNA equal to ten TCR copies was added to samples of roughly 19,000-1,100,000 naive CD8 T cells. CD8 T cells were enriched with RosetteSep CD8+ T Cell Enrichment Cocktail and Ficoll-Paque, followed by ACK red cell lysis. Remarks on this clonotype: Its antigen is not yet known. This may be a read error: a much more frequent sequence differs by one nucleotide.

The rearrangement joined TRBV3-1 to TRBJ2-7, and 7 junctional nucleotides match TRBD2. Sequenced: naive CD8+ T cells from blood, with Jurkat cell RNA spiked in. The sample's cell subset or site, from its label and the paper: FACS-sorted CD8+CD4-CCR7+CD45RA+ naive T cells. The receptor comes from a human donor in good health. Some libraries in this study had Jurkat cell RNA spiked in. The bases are TGTGCCAGCAACCTCCCGGGACTAAAATACGAGCAGTACTTC. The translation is CASNLPGLKYEQYF.